This TCR beta chain comes out of a study of PD-1 blockade in classical Hodgkin lymphoma. General study findings and limits: Some patients began nivolumab under 1 year after ASCT. These patients were excluded from later analyses. It was among complete responders that baseline diversity resembled that of newly diagnosed patients.

With V trimmed by 8 bases and J by 4 bases, 8 bases remained unmatched. The germline V gene encodes CDR1 MDHEN and CDR2 SYDVKM. The CDR3 runs 13 residues. On this clone: As yet, its antigen is unknown.

Sequenced by immunoSEQ multiplex PCR; TCRdb stores in-frame clones only, minus some. This table holds some 38,000 clones, roughly four fifths found once. Every patient experienced relapse after autologous stem cell transplantation, and brentuximab vedotin exposure varied. The sample in question was peripheral blood mononuclear cells (PBMCs), obtained at baseline. This receptor was identified in a human donor with classical Hodgkin lymphoma. The V gene is TRBV28, the J gene TRBJ2-7, with 7 bases lining up with TRBD1. In DNA, the CDR3 is TGTGCCAGCCAACCGGGACAGACGTACGAGCAGTACTTC. This gives the protein CASQPGQTYEQYF.